Presented here are 2 T cell receptor beta chains from one specimen sequenced in a study of blood T cell repertoires in COVID-19. The assay was immunoSEQ multiplex PCR, and TCRdb's table has in-frame clones only and misses some. The data contain 250,000 to 350,000 clones, roughly 90% of them singletons. The sample taken for sequencing was peripheral blood. Receptors were obtained from a man aged 18 to 30 who had recovered from COVID-19.

The chain has TRBV6-2 or TRBV6-3 and TRBJ2-1; 13 bases agree with TRBD2. The length of the CDR3 is 19 residues. V lost 2 bases, J lost 2 bases, and 9 bases stayed unmatched. In germline, CDR1 is MNHEY, CDR2 SVGEGT. The CDR3 sequence is CASSYLRMGTSGTYNEQFF. The CDR3 DNA reads as TGTGCCAGCAGTTACCTGCGCATGGGGACTAGCGGGACCTACAATGAGCAGTTCTTC.

The chain has TRBV7-9 and TRBJ2-1; D perhaps matches TRBD2 (6 bases). The CDR3 is 18 residues long. Trimming took 0 bases from V and 1 from J, leaving 16 bases between them. CDR1 is SEHNR and CDR2 is FQNEAQ in the germline V gene (reference sequence). The DNA for the CDR3 is TGTGCCAGCAGCTTAGCAGATATGGGGACTCAGTCCTACAATGAGCAGTTCTTC. Its protein product is CASSLADMGTQSYNEQFF.